The 26 T cell receptor beta chains presented below share a single source sample, sequenced in a study of regulatory T cells in long-lasting Graves disease. Time point described: newly diagnosed GD, antithyroid drugs for less than 3 months. Isolated PBMC RNA provided the starting material for the TCR library. The TCR beta library used iRepertoire HTBI primers with Arm-PCR amplification of CDR3. MiXCR was run by TCRdb on the multiplex PCR reads, yielding one entry per CDR3 protein. There are roughly 400,000 distinct CDR3 sequences in the sample; 16% occur only once, and about a quarter lies in the top ten. This sample was also put to use in a study of T cells in Graves' hyperthyroidism and ophthalmopathy.

The starting material was peripheral blood mononuclear cells (PBMCs), obtained at new diagnosis, from a patient treated with antithyroid drugs. The receptors here all came from a woman younger than 35 with Graves disease.

Details on this clonotype: Germline is not matched at one junction end, which may reflect a read error. The V call is TRBV15, the J call TRBJ2-3; 7 bases map to TRBD1. This CDR3 region has 15 residues. Per germline, CDR1 LNHNV and CDR2 YYDKDF (reference sequence). The CDR3 DNA sequence: TGTGCCGCCAGCCCTGGACAGGCCTACACAGATACGCAGTATTTT. Its translation is CAASPGQAYTDTQYF.

This clonotype appeared a few times. At one end the junction does not follow the germline gene, possibly because of a read error. The chain uses TRBV20-1 and TRBJ1-4, with D possibly TRBD1 on 5 matching bases. Per the germline V gene, CDR1 is DFQATT and CDR2 is SNEGSKA (reference sequence). The CDR3 length is 16 residues. CDR3 amino acids: CSARDPSGKTNEKLFF. As DNA, the CDR3 is TGCAGTGCTAGAGACCCCTCAGGGAAAACTAACGAAAAACTGTTTTTT.

This clonotype was observed many times. This chain joins TRBV7-9 and TRBJ1-5, with TRBD1 identical over 7 bases. The CDR3 spans 15 residues. CDR1 and CDR2 from the germline V gene are SEHNR and FQNEAQ (reference sequence). Germline trimming cut 5 bases from V and 2 bases from J; bases unmatched to any gene: 6. This CDR3 reads CASSPIGQGNQPQHF. As DNA, the CDR3 is TGTGCCAGCAGCCCTATTGGACAGGGCAATCAGCCCCAGCATTTT.

Many counts were recorded for this clonotype. The chain recombines TRBV24-1 with TRBJ2-3, with 11 bases identical to TRBD2. The CDR3 sequence is 19 residues long. CDR1 and CDR2 (germline): KGHDR, SFDVKD. V gave up 3 bases and J gave up 2 bases; unmatched junction bases: 12. The CDR3 region is CATSDPSSISGRATDTQYF. CDR3 coding DNA: TGTGCCACCAGTGATCCGTCCTCGATTAGCGGGAGGGCCACAGATACGCAGTATTTT.

The chain combines TRBV7-9 with TRBJ2-7, with D maybe TRBD1 (6 bases). CDR1 and CDR2 (germline): SEHNR, FQNEAQ (reference sequence). This CDR3 is 16 amino acids long. V was shortened by 5 bases and J by 7 bases, with 24 bases between the two germline ends. Here the CDR3 reads CASSPLGGVGYYEQYF. The CDR3 DNA reads as TGTGCCAGCAGCCCACTAGGGGGAGTGGGATATTATGAGCAGTACTTC.

This clonotype has a handful of counts. V usage is TRBV2 and J usage is TRBJ2-3; no definite D call. Trimming took 2 bases from V and 1 from J, leaving 13 bases between them. Germline V lookup: CDR1 SNHLY, CDR2 FYNNEI. The CDR3 runs to 16 residues. The CDR3 nucleotides read TGTGCCAGCAGTGAAATAGATGGCACAGGCACAGATACGCAGTATTTT. This gives the protein CASSEIDGTGTDTQYF.

This clonotype has a handful of counts. The rearrangement links TRBV20-1 to TRBJ1-2, with a tentative D call TRBD1 (5 bases). Trimming removed 8 bases from V and 4 bases from J, with 17 bases in between. The CDR3 runs to 13 residues. From germline, CDR1 is DFQATT and CDR2 SNEGSKA (reference sequence). CDR3 sequence reads: CSLPGDSTYGYTF. CDR3 in DNA: TGCAGTCTACCCGGAGACAGTACCTATGGCTACACCTTC.

This clonotype was seen a handful of times. The rearrangement uses TRBV6-5 and TRBJ1-3; TRBD1 might be the D (5 bases). The CDR3 sequence is 15 residues long. Trimming left V 4 bases short and J 0 bases short, with 10 bases between. Germline CDR1 MNHEY, CDR2 SVGAGI. The CDR3 sequence: CASSSTASSGNTIYF. DNA for the CDR3: TGTGCCAGCAGTTCGACAGCATCCTCTGGAAACACCATATATTTT.

This clonotype was counted between two and nine times. The gene calls are TRBV6-1 and TRBJ2-3; 14 bases map to TRBD2. The germline V gene has CDR1 MNHNS and CDR2 SASEGT. With 6 bases clipped from V and 9 bases from J, the junction kept 11 bases outside the gene matches. This CDR3 contains 16 residues. CDR3 sequence (DNA): TGTGCCAGCAGCCGGGACAGACTAGCGGGAGGGAACACGCAGTATTTT. It encodes CASSRDRLAGGNTQYF.

V gene TRBV6-2 or TRBV6-3 combines with J gene TRBJ2-1; D gene uncertain. Trimming stripped 5 bases from V and 9 bases from J, with 11 bases between. The CDR3 spans 12 residues. The germline gives CDR1 MNHEY, CDR2 SVGEGT. The chain's CDR3 is CASSEGAFEQFF. CDR3 nucleotide sequence: TGTGCCAGCAGTGAAGGAGCATTTGAGCAGTTCTTC.

This clonotype came up once. The CDR3 does not end in the conserved phenylalanine or tryptophan, so this is likely a read error. J is TRBJ2-1 and V is TRBV12-3 or TRBV12-4; D not resolved. The CDR3 length is 13 residues. The germline V and J ends were trimmed by 5 bases and 4 bases, with 9 bases remaining between them. CDR3 bases: TGTGCCAGCAGTCCCTACTTATACAATGAGCAGTTCCTC. It codes for CASSPYLYNEQFL.

This clonotype showed up many times. V gene TRBV28 combines with J gene TRBJ2-1; D may be TRBD2 (5 bases). Per germline, CDR1 MDHEN and CDR2 SYDVKM. This CDR3 has 13 amino acids. Trimming removed 5 bases from V and 6 bases from J, with 11 bases in between. The CDR3 here is CASSPRAGNEQFF. CDR3 nucleotides: TGTGCCAGCAGTCCGAGGGCGGGCAATGAGCAGTTCTTC.

This clonotype showed up just a few times. V gene TRBV28 combines with J gene TRBJ2-5; 12 nucleotides align to TRBD2. J lost 2 bases, V lost 5 bases, and 15 bases had no gene match. Germline V gives CDR1 MDHEN, CDR2 SYDVKM. The CDR3 contains 19 residues. Here the CDR3 DNA reads TGTGCCAGCAGTACCGCTAGCGGGAGGGCCGAAGGGGGACAAGAGACCCAGTACTTC. It specifies CASSTASGRAEGGQETQYF. Full variable domain (missing parts from reference TRBV28 and TRBJ2-5): DVKVTQSSRYLVKRTGEKVFLECVQDMDHENMFWYRQDPGLGLRLIYFSYDVKMKEKGDIPEGYSVSREKKERFSLILESASTNQTSMYLCASSTASGRAEGGQETQYFGPGTRLLVL.

The rearrangement uses TRBV7-8 and TRBJ2-3; 7 bases agree with TRBD2. The CDR3 contains 16 residues. V shed 6 bases and J 5 bases; nucleotides not matched to a gene: 14. Germline V gives CDR1 SGHVS, CDR2 FQNEAQ. DNA of the CDR3: TGTGCCAGCAGTTTAAGCGGGAATCAACGGGGAGATACGCAGTATTTT. Translation: CASSLSGNQRGDTQYF.

This clonotype occurred a few times. V gene TRBV20-1 combines with J gene TRBJ2-1, with 12 nucleotides matching TRBD2. Germline V gives CDR1 DFQATT, CDR2 SNEGSKA (reference sequence). The trim removed 5 bases at V and 5 bases at J, leaving 4 bases unmatched. The CDR3 is 14 residues long. DNA for the CDR3: TGCAGTGCTTTTACTAGCGGGAGGAACAATGAGCAGTTCTTC. Protein product: CSAFTSGRNNEQFF.

This clonotype was detected a few times. This may stem from a read error, because a much larger clone lies one nucleotide away. This chain connects TRBV28 to TRBJ1-2, with D maybe TRBD1 (5 bases). Germline V gene lookup returns CDR1 MDHEN and CDR2 SYDVKM. With 8 bases removed from V and 9 bases from J, the gap between germline ends came to 16 bases. The CDR3 is 12 amino acids. The CDR3, as DNA: TGTGCCAGCGGGGCCTCGGTCCGTTGCTACACCTTC. This translates into CASGASVRCYTF.

This rearrangement joins TRBV27 to TRBJ2-3; D is possibly TRBD1 (5 bases). The V and J ends lost 5 bases and 1 base respectively, with 16 bases between them. CDR1 MNHEY and CDR2 SMNVEV come from the germline V gene (reference sequence). The CDR3 extends over 16 amino acids. CDR3 sequence: CASSPRSDIRTDTQYF. Here the CDR3 DNA reads TGTGCCAGCAGTCCCCGGTCGGACATTCGCACAGATACGCAGTATTTT.

In this sample, this clonotype turned up a few times. V usage is TRBV15 and J usage is TRBJ2-3; 10 nucleotides match TRBD2. The J segment lost 3 bases and the V segment lost 4 bases, leaving 7 bases of the junction unmatched. Per the germline V gene, CDR1 is LNHNV and CDR2 is YYDKDF (reference sequence). The CDR3 has 16 residues. In DNA form, the CDR3 reads TGTGCCACCAGCAAGGAATATAGCGGGAGGACAGATACGCAGTATTTT. This gives the protein CATSKEYSGRTDTQYF.

This clonotype was seen at least ten times. The CDR3 nucleotides read TGTGCCAGCAGCCAAGCCCCTCGGAACACTGAAGCTTTCTTT. Its protein is CASSQAPRNTEAFF. The chain uses TRBV3-1 and TRBJ1-1, with no clear D. The CDR3 runs to 14 residues. Germline CDR1 reads LGHDT; CDR2 reads YNNKEL (reference sequence). Trimming removed 1 base from V and 1 base from J, with 7 bases in between.

With regard to this clonotype: A far larger clone is one nucleotide away, so this likely arose from a read error. CDR3 sequence reads: CAGGLGLALNNEQYF. CDR3 in DNA: TGTGCCGGGGGCTTAGGTCTAGCTCTAAACAATGAGCAGTACTTC. The V gene is TRBV11-2, the J gene TRBJ2-4; tentative D call: TRBD1 (6 bases). The V gene lost 11 bases and the J gene lost 13 bases, with 30 bases spanning the gap. The CDR3 loop spans 15 amino acids. Germline V gene lookup returns CDR1 SGHAT and CDR2 FQNNGV. Together with reference TRBV11-2 and TRBJ2-4, the CDR3 gives the full variable domain: EAGVAQSPRYKIIEKRQSVAFWCNPISGHATLYWYQQILGQGPKLLIQFQNNGVVDDSQLPKDRFSAERLKGVDSTLKIQPAKLEDSAVYLCAGGLGLALNNEQYFGAGTRLSVL.

This clonotype was seen ten or more times. The chain combines TRBV24-1 with TRBJ2-5, with D possibly being TRBD1 or TRBD2 (5 bases each). The CDR3 is 16 amino acids. Germline CDR1 KGHDR, CDR2 SFDVKD. Trimming removed 4 bases at V and 5 bases at J, with 19 bases between. CDR3 loop: CATSETRDQGGETQYF. The CDR3 region has the DNA TGTGCCACCAGTGAAACCCGGGACCAGGGTGGGGAGACCCAGTACTTC.

This clonotype has ten or more counts. The chain recombines TRBV20-1 with TRBJ2-7; D call uncertain. The germline V gene encodes CDR1 DFQATT and CDR2 SNEGSKA (reference sequence). This CDR3 comprises 13 residues. The germline V and J ends were trimmed by 3 bases and 2 bases, with 11 bases remaining between them. The CDR3 is CSASGDFTYEQYF. The CDR3 nucleotides read TGCAGTGCTAGTGGGGATTTCACCTACGAGCAGTACTTC.

This clonotype came up a few times. One end of the junction fails to match germline, which may point to a read error. The chain combines TRBV20-1 with TRBJ1-1, with D uncertain. Germline values: CDR1 DFQATT, CDR2 SNEGSKA (reference sequence). The CDR3 covers 14 residues. Here the CDR3 reads CSAPLGSWYAEALF. The CDR3 coding sequence is TGCAGTGCTCCCCTGGGTAGTTGGTACGCTGAAGCTCTCTTT.

This clonotype appeared many times. This rearrangement joins TRBV7-3 to TRBJ2-5; D possibly corresponds to TRBD2 (5 bases). CDR1 and CDR2 from the germline V gene are SGHTA and FQGTGA. V lost 2 bases and J 4 bases, leaving 8 bases between the germline ends. The CDR3 covers 13 residues. The CDR3, as DNA: TGTGCCAGCAGCTTATCGGGGAGAGAGACCCAGTACTTC. It is translated as CASSLSGRETQYF.

This clonotype was counted many times. The rearrangement joins TRBV20-1 to TRBJ2-5, with D tentatively TRBD2 (6 bases). CDR3 length equals 13 residues. Trimming pared 3 bases from V and 2 bases from J, leaving 10 bases between. Per the germline V gene, CDR1 is DFQATT and CDR2 is SNEGSKA (reference sequence). Here the CDR3 reads CSASGSSQETQYF. The CDR3 DNA reads TGCAGTGCTAGCGGGAGTTCTCAAGAGACCCAGTACTTC.

The sample holds many counts of this clonotype. This rearrangement joins TRBV29-1 to TRBJ1-1; D gene uncertain. Germline V gives CDR1 SQVTM, CDR2 ANQGSEA. The ends were cut back, 3 bases at V and 1 base at J, with 6 bases in the middle. This CDR3 spans 12 amino acids. Here the CDR3 reads CSVDRANTEAFF. CDR3 nucleotide sequence: TGCAGCGTTGACCGGGCGAACACTGAAGCTTTCTTT.